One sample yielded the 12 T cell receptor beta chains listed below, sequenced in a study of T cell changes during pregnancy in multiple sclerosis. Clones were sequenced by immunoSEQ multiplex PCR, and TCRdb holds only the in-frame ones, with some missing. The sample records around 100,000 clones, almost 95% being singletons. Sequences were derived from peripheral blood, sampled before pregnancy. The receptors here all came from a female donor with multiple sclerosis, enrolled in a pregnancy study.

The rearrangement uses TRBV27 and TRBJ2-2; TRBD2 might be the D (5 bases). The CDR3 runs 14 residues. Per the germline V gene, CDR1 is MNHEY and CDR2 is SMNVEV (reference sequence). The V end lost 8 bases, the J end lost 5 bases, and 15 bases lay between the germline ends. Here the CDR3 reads CASSQRLPTGELFF. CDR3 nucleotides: TGTGCCAGCTCTCAGCGGTTACCTACCGGGGAGCTGTTTTTT.

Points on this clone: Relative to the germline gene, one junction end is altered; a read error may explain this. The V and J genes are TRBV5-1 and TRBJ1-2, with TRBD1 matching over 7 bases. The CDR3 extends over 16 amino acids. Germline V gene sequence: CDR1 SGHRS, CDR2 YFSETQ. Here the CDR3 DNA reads TGCGCCAGCACCTTGGGGTCGGGGCAGGGGGACTATGGCTACACCTTC. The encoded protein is CASTLGSGQGDYGYTF.

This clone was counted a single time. CDR3 protein: CASYQGSSGNTIYF. CDR3 nucleotides: TGTGCCAGCTATCAGGGGAGCTCTGGAAACACCATATATTTT. The J gene is TRBJ1-3, the V gene TRBV6-5, with D perhaps matching TRBD1 (6 bases). Germline values: CDR1 MNHEY, CDR2 SVGAGI. V was shortened by 8 bases and J by 0 bases, with 11 bases between the two germline ends. The CDR3 totals 14 residues.

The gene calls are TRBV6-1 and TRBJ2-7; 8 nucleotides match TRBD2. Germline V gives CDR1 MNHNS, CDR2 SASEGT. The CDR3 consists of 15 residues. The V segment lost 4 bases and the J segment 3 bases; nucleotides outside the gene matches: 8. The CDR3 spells CASSAALREVYEQYF. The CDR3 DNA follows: TGTGCCAGCAGTGCGGCTTTGCGGGAGGTCTACGAGCAGTACTTC.

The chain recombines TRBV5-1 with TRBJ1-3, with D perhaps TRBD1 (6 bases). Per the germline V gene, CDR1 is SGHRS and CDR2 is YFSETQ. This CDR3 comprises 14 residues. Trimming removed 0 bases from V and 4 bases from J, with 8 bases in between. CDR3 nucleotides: TGCGCCAGCAGCTTGGCAGGGGCGGGAAACACCATATATTTT. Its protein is CASSLAGAGNTIYF.

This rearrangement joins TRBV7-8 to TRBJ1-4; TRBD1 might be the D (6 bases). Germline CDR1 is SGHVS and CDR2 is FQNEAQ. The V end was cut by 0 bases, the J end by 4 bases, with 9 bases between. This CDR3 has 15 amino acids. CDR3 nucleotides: TGTGCCAGCAGCTTAGCCAGGGGTAGTAATGAAAAACTGTTTTTT. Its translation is CASSLARGSNEKLFF.

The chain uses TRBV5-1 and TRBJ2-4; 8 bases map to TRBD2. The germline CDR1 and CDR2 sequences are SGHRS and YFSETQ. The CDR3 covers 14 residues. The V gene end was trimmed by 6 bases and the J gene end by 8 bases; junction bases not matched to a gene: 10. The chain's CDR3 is CASTLAGQRDIQYF. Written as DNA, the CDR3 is TGCGCCAGCACCCTAGCGGGCCAACGAGACATTCAGTACTTC. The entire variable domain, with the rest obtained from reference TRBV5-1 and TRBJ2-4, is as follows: KAGVTQTPRYLIKTRGQQVTLSCSPISGHRSVSWYQQTPGQGLQFLFEYFSETQRNKGNFPGRFSGRQFSNSRSEMNVSTLELGDSALYLCASTLAGQRDIQYFGAGTRLSVL.

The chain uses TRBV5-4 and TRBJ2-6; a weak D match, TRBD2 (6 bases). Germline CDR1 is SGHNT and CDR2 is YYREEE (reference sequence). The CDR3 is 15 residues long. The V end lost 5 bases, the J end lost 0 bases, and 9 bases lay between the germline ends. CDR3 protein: CASSPGSSGANVLTF. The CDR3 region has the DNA TGTGCCAGCAGTCCCGGGAGCTCTGGGGCCAACGTCCTGACTTTC.

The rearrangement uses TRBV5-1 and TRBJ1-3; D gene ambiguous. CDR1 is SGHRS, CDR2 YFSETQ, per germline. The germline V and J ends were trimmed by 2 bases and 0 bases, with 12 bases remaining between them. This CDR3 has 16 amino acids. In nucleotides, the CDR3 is TGCGCCAGCAGCTTAGGAGTCCTAAACTCTGGAAACACCATATATTTT. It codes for CASSLGVLNSGNTIYF.

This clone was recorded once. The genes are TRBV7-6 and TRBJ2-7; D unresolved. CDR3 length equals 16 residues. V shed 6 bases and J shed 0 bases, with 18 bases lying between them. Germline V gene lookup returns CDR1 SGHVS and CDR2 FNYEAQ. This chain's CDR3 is CASSSMYRLSSYEQYF. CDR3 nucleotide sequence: TGTGCCAGCAGTTCTATGTATCGGTTGAGCTCCTACGAGCAGTACTTC.

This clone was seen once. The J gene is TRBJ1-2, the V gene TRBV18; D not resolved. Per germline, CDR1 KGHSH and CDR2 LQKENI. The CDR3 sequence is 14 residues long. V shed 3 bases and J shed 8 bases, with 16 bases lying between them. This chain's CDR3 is CASSPGPGVGGYTF. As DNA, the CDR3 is TGTGCCAGCTCACCCGGACCCGGGGTTGGGGGCTACACCTTC.

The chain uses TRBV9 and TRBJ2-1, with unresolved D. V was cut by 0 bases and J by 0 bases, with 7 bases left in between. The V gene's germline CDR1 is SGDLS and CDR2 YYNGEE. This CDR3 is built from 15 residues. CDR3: CASSVDTSSYNEQFF. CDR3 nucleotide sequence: TGTGCCAGCAGCGTAGACACCAGCTCCTACAATGAGCAGTTCTTC.